The next 7 T cell receptor beta chains were all read from a single sample in a study of T cells in Graves' hyperthyroidism and ophthalmopathy. TCR beta CDR3 region amplification was performed from RNA transcripts. A first-round RT-PCR of the TCR CDR3 used the HTBI primer set. One entry per CDR3 protein results from TCRdb running MiXCR on the multiplex PCR reads. The data hold a few hundred thousand distinct CDR3 sequences, with 15% to 17% observed a single time. The sequencing input was blood. These receptors were collected from a woman under 30 with Graves' hyperthyroidism.

This sequence joins TRBV19 and TRBJ1-2, with 7 positions matching TRBD1. CDR3 length equals 13 residues. V shed 9 bases and J 3 bases; nucleotides not matched to a gene: 7. Per germline, CDR1 LNHDA and CDR2 SQIVND (reference sequence). CDR3 nucleotide sequence: TGTGCCAGGAATGACGGACAGGACTATGGCTACACCTTC. This encodes CARNDGQDYGYTF.

V and J are TRBV9 and TRBJ1-2; D is possibly TRBD1 (5 bases). Per germline, CDR1 SGDLS and CDR2 YYNGEE. This CDR3 has 13 amino acids. V was clipped by 3 bases and J by 8 bases, with 14 bases between them. The CDR3 protein is CASSGVRGSGYTF. Written as DNA, the CDR3 is TGTGCCAGCAGCGGGGTCCGGGGGTCGGGCTACACCTTC.

This clonotype was detected a few times. The V and J genes are TRBV10-3 and TRBJ2-2; D is uncertain. Germline lookup yields CDR1 ENHRY and CDR2 SYGVKD. The length of the CDR3 is 13 residues. The V end was cut by 8 bases, the J end by 4 bases, with 11 bases between. The CDR3: CAIARTFTGELFF. The CDR3 DNA sequence: TGTGCCATCGCCCGGACCTTCACCGGGGAGCTGTTTTTT.

This clonotype was observed at least ten times. The V gene is TRBV3-1, the J gene TRBJ2-3; D possibly matches TRBD1 or TRBD2 (6 bases each). There are 15 residues in the CDR3. Trimming pared 1 base from V and 10 bases from J, leaving 18 bases between. From germline, CDR1 is LGHDT and CDR2 YNNKEL (reference sequence). The CDR3 DNA sequence: TGTGCCAGCAGCCAAGCAAGCCCGGGGGCTGACTCGCAGTATTTT. Translating gives CASSQASPGADSQYF.

This clonotype has a count of ten or more. V is TRBV11-2 and J is TRBJ1-5; D not resolved. CDR1 and CDR2 from the germline V gene are SGHAT and FQNNGV. This CDR3 has 13 residues. V was shortened by 0 bases and J by 4 bases, with 4 bases between the two germline ends. The CDR3: CASSLETNQPQHF. Here the CDR3 DNA reads TGTGCCAGCAGCTTAGAAACTAATCAGCCCCAGCATTTT.

This clonotype occurred many times. CDR3 sequence reads: CASSPTRPSASYNEQFF. The CDR3 DNA reads as TGTGCCAGCAGTCCTACCCGTCCCTCAGCCTCCTACAATGAGCAGTTCTTC. The rearrangement links TRBV6-1 to TRBJ2-1; D is undetermined. The V gene's germline CDR1 is MNHNS and CDR2 SASEGT. V shed 5 bases and J shed 0 bases, with 17 bases lying between them. The CDR3 loop spans 17 amino acids.

The rearrangement links TRBV18 to TRBJ1-1; no clear D. The V and J ends lost 5 bases and 7 bases respectively, with 14 bases between them. The CDR3 is made up of 13 amino acids. Germline CDR1 and CDR2: KGHSH and LQKENI. The CDR3 loop reads CASSGREAGEAFF. The CDR3 region has the DNA TGTGCCAGCTCAGGCCGGGAAGCAGGTGAAGCTTTCTTT.